The 19 T cell receptor beta chains reported below all come from one sample, sequenced in a study of spatial heterogeneity in lung cancer. Each CDR3 protein is one row after TCRdb ran MiXCR on the 5' RACE reads. The sample contains roughly 530 distinct CDR3 sequences, 9.5% to 15% of which appear only once. This sample's time point: sample taken at primary tumor resection. For these receptors, no antigen is known. Notes on the study in general: It was found that expanded intratumoral alpha and beta TCR counts tracked tumor mutation counts.

This specimen consisted of lung tumor tissue, obtained at surgery. The receptor set was obtained from a male donor with early-stage non-small cell lung cancer.

By share, this clonotype counts as medium-sized. The chain joins TRBV7-8 to TRBJ2-3, with 7 positions matching TRBD2. The CDR3 totals 15 residues. The V and J ends lost 5 bases and 6 bases, in that order; junction bases with no gene match: 11. CDR1 and CDR2 (germline): SGHVS, FQNEAQ. The CDR3 bases are TGTGCCAGCAGCCTCTGGGGGGGAGTCAGGGATACGCAGTATTTT. Amino acids: CASSLWGGVRDTQYF. Full variable domain (remainder filled in from reference TRBV7-8 and TRBJ2-3): GAGVSQSPRYKVAKRGQDVALRCDPISGHVSLFWYQQALGQGPEFLTYFQNEAQLDKSGLPSDRFFAERPEGSVSTLKIQRTQQEDSAVYLCASSLWGGVRDTQYFGPGTRLTVL.

This chain's CDR3 is CASSLSRGLRDSYEQYF. DNA of the CDR3: TGCGCCAGCAGCTTGTCCCGGGGTTTGCGAGACTCCTACGAGCAGTACTTC. V gene TRBV5-1 combines with J gene TRBJ2-7, with D tentatively TRBD2 (5 bases). The V end was cut by 1 base, the J end by 0 bases, with 17 bases between. The CDR3 length is 17 residues. Germline lookup yields CDR1 SGHRS and CDR2 YFSETQ.

This clonotype is categorized as large (0.1 to 1%). The chain is built from TRBV6-5 and TRBJ1-3; D ambiguous. CDR1 is MNHEY, CDR2 SVGAGI, per germline. The CDR3 spans 15 residues. Trimming left V 7 bases short and J 0 bases short, with 13 bases between. The CDR3 DNA sequence: TGTGCCAGCACCCGCAACCCGGGCTCTGGAAACACCATATATTTT. Its protein is CASTRNPGSGNTIYF.

This clonotype is medium-sized in the sample. The chain combines TRBV2 with TRBJ2-2; 10 bases align to TRBD1. The J segment lost 8 bases and the V segment lost 6 bases, leaving 9 bases of the junction unmatched. The V gene's germline CDR1 is SNHLY and CDR2 FYNNEI. The CDR3 is made up of 15 amino acids. The CDR3 DNA reads as TGTGCCAGCAGCCCCGGGACAGGGGTTTTGGGGGAGCTGTTTTTT. As protein: CASSPGTGVLGELFF.

Relative to its sample, this clonotype is large. The chain joins TRBV20-1 to TRBJ2-7, with D possibly TRBD1 on 5 matching bases. Trimming removed 2 bases from V and 3 bases from J, with 17 bases in between. The CDR3 is 15 amino acids. Germline V gene lookup returns CDR1 DFQATT and CDR2 SNEGSKA (reference sequence). CDR3 sequence: CSARPGTSGFYEQYF. The CDR3 DNA follows: TGCAGTGCTAGACCCGGCACCTCAGGGTTCTACGAGCAGTACTTC.

Sample share makes this clonotype large (0.1 to 1%). The V call is TRBV2, the J call TRBJ2-6; tentative D call: TRBD1 (5 bases). The germline gives CDR1 SNHLY, CDR2 FYNNEI. The germline V and J ends were trimmed by 4 bases and 1 base, with 11 bases remaining between them. This CDR3 is 16 amino acids long. The CDR3 here is CASSAYSGSGANVLTF. In DNA, the CDR3 is TGTGCCAGCAGTGCATACTCAGGGTCTGGGGCCAACGTCCTGACTTTC. The full variable domain, its missing parts supplied by reference TRBV2 and TRBJ2-6, is EPEVTQTPSHQVTQMGQEVILRCVPISNHLYFYWYRQILGQKVEFLVSFYNNEISEKSEIFDDQFSVERPDGSNFTLKIRSTKLEDSAMYFCASSAYSGSGANVLTFGAGSRLTVL.

This clonotype rates as large. The CDR3 nucleotides read TGTGCCAGCAGTGAAGTTGGGGGAGGTGGCAATCAGCCCCAGCATTTT. This sequence encodes CASSEVGGGGNQPQHF. The chain recombines TRBV6-1 with TRBJ1-5; D might be TRBD1 (5 bases). This CDR3 is 16 amino acids long. Looked up from germline, CDR1 is MNHNS and CDR2 is SASEGT. V shed 1 base and J shed 2 bases, with 12 bases lying between them.

This clonotype is labeled large (0.1 to 1%). The genes are TRBV10-3 and TRBJ1-1; TRBD1 is a possible D gene (5 bases). The CDR3 sequence is 15 residues long. Germline CDR1 is ENHRY and CDR2 is SYGVKD. Trimming left V 0 bases short and J 0 bases short, with 8 bases between. The CDR3 nucleotides are TGTGCCATCAGTGAGTCTGGCAGGGTGAACACTGAAGCTTTCTTT. The encoded protein is CAISESGRVNTEAFF.

By proportion, this clonotype is medium-sized. This chain connects TRBV6-6 to TRBJ2-2; tentatively, D is TRBD2 (5 bases). The germline V gene has CDR1 MNHNY and CDR2 SVGAGI (reference sequence). Trimming took 2 bases from V and 6 from J, leaving 10 bases between them. The CDR3 is 14 amino acids. Written as DNA, the CDR3 is TGTGCCAGCAGTTACGACACTAGTGCCGGGGAGCTGTTTTTT. Protein sequence: CASSYDTSAGELFF.

This clonotype is termed medium-sized. V gene TRBV5-4 combines with J gene TRBJ2-7, with a possible D match to TRBD2 (6 bases). V lost 4 bases to trimming and J lost 3 bases, with 14 bases between them. Germline-derived CDR1 and CDR2 are SGHNT and YYREEE (reference sequence). This CDR3 is built from 14 residues. CDR3 coding DNA: TGTGCCAGCAGCCCCGCGGGGCAGAACTACGAGCAGTACTTC. Its protein is CASSPAGQNYEQYF.

J is TRBJ1-5 and V is TRBV12-3 or TRBV12-4; 11 bases agree with TRBD1. J was trimmed by 6 bases and V by 5 bases; bases with no gene match: 9. The CDR3 has 16 residues. CDR3 sequence reads: CASSTAGTGGLQPQHF. For the CDR3, the DNA is TGTGCCAGCAGTACTGCCGGGACAGGGGGACTTCAGCCCCAGCATTTT.

The chain recombines TRBV2 with TRBJ2-5; D is tentatively TRBD1 or TRBD2 (6 bases each). Trimming cost V 8 bases and J 0 bases, with 13 bases left between them. Germline V gene sequence: CDR1 SNHLY, CDR2 FYNNEI. This CDR3 has 14 amino acids. CDR3 in DNA: TGTGCCAGCGGGAGGACAGATTACCAAGAGACCCAGTACTTC. Translated, it gives CASGRTDYQETQYF.

By proportion, this clonotype is large. The chain is built from TRBV7-2 and TRBJ2-2; 10 bases align to TRBD2. This CDR3 has 18 amino acids. V trimming: 7 bases; J trimming: 4 bases; junction bases outside the gene matches: 15. CDR1 and CDR2 (germline): SGHTA, FQGNSA. The CDR3 coding sequence is TGTGCCAGCATCCCCATGGGTAGCGGGGGGCGTGGCACCGGGGAGCTGTTTTTT. This sequence encodes CASIPMGSGGRGTGELFF.

Only a few counts were recorded for this clonotype. The chain employs TRBV24-1 and TRBJ2-1, with D perhaps matching TRBD1 (5 bases). V lost 3 bases and J 3 bases, leaving 8 bases between the germline ends. Germline assignment: CDR1 KGHDR and CDR2 SFDVKD. The CDR3 extends over 14 amino acids. CDR3 in DNA: TGTGCCACCAGTGATGCAGGGAACTACAATGAGCAGTTCTTC. Its protein is CATSDAGNYNEQFF.

This clonotype is labeled as medium-sized. This rearrangement joins TRBV6-1 to TRBJ1-1, with TRBD1 matching 8 bases. This CDR3 is built from 14 residues. CDR1 is MNHNS and CDR2 is SASEGT in the germline V gene. J was trimmed by 1 base and V by 5 bases; bases with no gene match: 3. CDR3 residues: CASSLDRGNTEAFF. In DNA form, the CDR3 reads TGTGCCAGCAGTCTTGACAGGGGGAACACTGAAGCTTTCTTT.

This clonotype was seen a few times. The V and J genes are TRBV29-1 and TRBJ2-7, with D possibly being TRBD1 or TRBD2 (5 bases each). The V end was cut by 6 bases, the J end by 2 bases, with 11 bases between. Germline CDR1 is SQVTM and CDR2 is ANQGSEA. The CDR3 loop spans 12 amino acids. This CDR3 is CSVRDGTYEQYF. The CDR3 DNA reads TGCAGCGTCCGGGACGGGACCTACGAGCAGTACTTC.

This sequence joins TRBV11-2 and TRBJ2-1; a weak D match, TRBD2 (6 bases). The germline CDR1 and CDR2 sequences are SGHAT and FQNNGV. The V gene lost 5 bases and the J gene lost 1 base, with 12 bases spanning the gap. This CDR3 has 15 residues. CDR3 nucleotides: TGTGCCAGCAGCCCGGAGGGCCGATCCTACAATGAGCAGTTCTTC. It encodes CASSPEGRSYNEQFF.

The chain recombines TRBV6-5 with TRBJ2-3; weak D call: TRBD1 (6 bases). The germline CDR1 and CDR2 sequences are MNHEY and SVGAGI. V lost 2 bases and J lost 3, with 15 bases in between. The CDR3 is 16 residues long. CDR3 region: CASSYDGGRITDTQYF. Here the CDR3 DNA reads TGTGCCAGCAGTTACGATGGGGGCAGAATAACAGATACGCAGTATTTT.

This clonotype is large by share. CDR3 region: CASSFLAGNTIYF. The CDR3 DNA is TGTGCCAGCAGCTTTTTAGCTGGAAACACCATATATTTT. The J gene is TRBJ1-3, the V gene TRBV11-2; D gene ambiguous. The CDR3 totals 13 residues. Germline V CDR1 and CDR2: SGHAT, FQNNGV. Deletions cut 3 bases from V and 2 bases from J, with 5 bases between.